The 20 T cell receptor beta chains reported below all come from one sample, sequenced in a study of blood T cell repertoires in COVID-19. Sequencing was performed with immunoSEQ multiplex PCR; in TCRdb, only in-frame clones are kept and a portion is missing. Among over 150,000 clones listed, approximately 80% were seen once. Sequenced: peripheral blood. These receptor sequences come from a woman aged 55-70 years with COVID-19, enrolled during active disease.

The chain links TRBV30 to TRBJ2-2; TRBD1 is a possible D gene (5 bases). Trimming left V 2 bases short and J 5 bases short, with 12 bases between. Germline loops: CDR1 GTSNPN, CDR2 SVGIG (reference sequence). The CDR3 spans 14 residues. The CDR3 region is CAWSFGAVTGELFF. DNA for the CDR3: TGTGCCTGGAGTTTTGGGGCCGTGACCGGGGAGCTGTTTTTT.

The chain uses TRBV5-1 and TRBJ1-2; a possible D gene is TRBD1 (6 bases). Between the trimmed V and J ends, which lost 0 bases and 0 bases, there was a span of 9 bases. The germline V gene encodes CDR1 SGHRS and CDR2 YFSETQ. The CDR3 runs 15 residues. CDR3 sequence reads: CASSLDGTTNYGYTF. The CDR3 nucleotides read TGCGCCAGCAGCTTGGATGGGACAACTAACTATGGCTACACCTTC.

The J gene is TRBJ1-5, the V gene TRBV19; D is unclear. CDR3 length: 14 amino acids. V lost 5 bases, J lost 3 bases, and 11 bases lay in between. Germline V gene lookup returns CDR1 LNHDA and CDR2 SQIVND (reference sequence). Written as DNA, the CDR3 is TGTGCCAGTAGTGTCAGGAATAACAATCAGCCCCAGCATTTT. Encoded protein: CASSVRNNNQPQHF.

The CDR3 DNA reads TGTGCCAGTAGTATAGGACAAGGGGACACCATATATTTT. Protein sequence: CASSIGQGDTIYF. V and J are TRBV19 and TRBJ1-3; tentative D call: TRBD1 (5 bases). The CDR3 loop spans 13 amino acids. The V gene lost 1 base and the J gene lost 8 bases, with 9 bases spanning the gap. Germline V gives CDR1 LNHDA, CDR2 SQIVND (reference sequence). The variable domain in full, completed from reference TRBV19 and TRBJ1-3, reads DGGITQSPKYLFRKEGQNVTLSCEQNLNHDAMYWYRQDPGQGLRLIYYSQIVNDFQKGDIAEGYSVSREKKESFPLTVTSAQKNPTAFYLCASSIGQGDTIYFGEGSWLTVV.

The chain carries TRBV5-8 and TRBJ2-7; TRBD1 agrees at 7 bases. The CDR3 extends over 15 amino acids. V dropped 4 bases and J dropped 2; count of bases not matched to a gene: 9. Germline V gene lookup returns CDR1 SGHTS and CDR2 YDEGEE. CDR3 loop: CASSRDRALPYEQYV. For the CDR3, the DNA is TGTGCCAGCAGCCGTGACAGGGCCCTTCCCTACGAGCAGTACGTC.

The V gene is TRBV3-1 (or the pseudogene TRBV3-2), the J gene TRBJ2-7, with a possible D match to TRBD1 (6 bases). The CDR3 has 12 residues. V shed 0 bases and J shed 11 bases, with 11 bases lying between them. Germline V lookup: CDR1 LGHDT, CDR2 YNNKEL (reference sequence). CDR3 nucleotide sequence: TGTGCCAGCAGCCAAGATGGGGGCAGAGAGTACGTC. Translation: CASSQDGGREYV.

This rearrangement joins TRBV27 to TRBJ2-3, with 8 bases matching TRBD2. The V and J ends lost 5 bases and 5 bases, in that order; junction bases with no gene match: 6. From germline, CDR1 is MNHEY and CDR2 SMNVEV (reference sequence). The CDR3 length is 14 residues. The CDR3 reads CASSRSGGRDTQYF. The CDR3 region has the DNA TGTGCCAGCAGTCGGAGCGGGGGAAGAGATACGCAGTATTTT.

This clone appeared a single time. The chain recombines TRBV18 with TRBJ1-1; D may be TRBD1 (6 bases). CDR1 KGHSH and CDR2 LQKENI come from the germline V gene. The CDR3 has 14 residues. V lost 4 bases to trimming and J lost 2 bases, with 11 bases between them. The CDR3 spells CASSLVGANTEAFF. The CDR3 bases are TGTGCCAGCTCACTGGTGGGGGCAAACACTGAAGCTTTCTTT.

The chain has TRBV11-3 and TRBJ2-3, with 12 positions matching TRBD2. Germline CDR1 and CDR2: SGHNT and YENEEA. Germline trimming cut 4 bases from V and 2 bases from J; bases unmatched to any gene: 4. This CDR3 has 16 residues. Here the CDR3 reads CASSSLAGGTTDTQYF. CDR3 DNA sequence: TGTGCCAGCAGCTCACTAGCGGGAGGAACCACAGATACGCAGTATTTT. The variable domain in full, completed from reference TRBV11-3 and TRBJ2-3, reads EAGVVQSPRYKIIEKKQPVAFWCNPISGHNTLYWYLQNLGQGPELLIRYENEEAVDDSQLPKDRFSAERLKGVDSTLKIQPAELGDSAVYLCASSSLAGGTTDTQYFGPGTRLTVL.

The gene calls are TRBV4-2 and TRBJ2-5, with TRBD2 identical over 13 bases. Germline V CDR1 and CDR2: LGHNA, YNFKEQ. V dropped 4 bases and J dropped 4; count of bases not matched to a gene: 3. The CDR3 runs 15 residues. The CDR3 sequence is CASSPLAGGGETQYF. The CDR3, as DNA: TGTGCCAGCAGCCCACTAGCGGGGGGGGGAGAGACCCAGTACTTC.

CDR3 bases: TGTGCCACCAGTCGGGCGGGGGGAATCACAGATACGCAGTATTTT. Encoded protein: CATSRAGGITDTQYF. V and J are TRBV24-1 and TRBJ2-3, with 8 bases aligning to TRBD2. Germline CDR1 KGHDR, CDR2 SFDVKD. This CDR3 is built from 15 residues. V dropped 6 bases and J dropped 2; count of bases not matched to a gene: 6.

The CDR3 loop is CASSQVRTGNSPLHF. The CDR3 bases are TGTGCCAGCAGCCAAGTACGGACAGGGAATTCACCCCTCCACTTT. The V and J genes are TRBV14 and TRBJ1-6; 8 bases fit TRBD1. V was pared by 1 base and J by 7 bases, with 3 bases of the junction left unmatched. Germline-derived CDR1 and CDR2 are SGHDN and FVKESK. The CDR3 is made up of 15 amino acids.

V and J are TRBV24-1 and TRBJ2-6, with D possibly matching TRBD2 (6 bases). Germline lookup yields CDR1 KGHDR and CDR2 SFDVKD. V was cut by 2 bases and J by 2 bases, with 6 bases left in between. This CDR3 contains 15 residues. The DNA of the CDR3 is TGTGCCACCAGTGATTGGGGGGCTGGGGCCAACGTCCTGACTTTC. This encodes CATSDWGAGANVLTF.

The chain employs TRBV5-5 and TRBJ2-7; 8 nucleotides line up with TRBD1. Germline V gene sequence: CDR1 SGHKS, CDR2 YYEKEE (reference sequence). V was clipped by 4 bases and J by 0 bases; unmatched bases: 3. This CDR3 is 14 amino acids long. DNA for the CDR3: TGTGCCAGCAGCCTGGGACAGGACTCCTACGAGCAGTACTTC. Protein: CASSLGQDSYEQYF.

The V call is TRBV3-1 (or the pseudogene TRBV3-2), the J call TRBJ1-1; the D gene is possibly TRBD1 (5 bases). This CDR3 spans 13 amino acids. V lost 3 bases to trimming and J lost 5 bases, with 10 bases between them. Germline V gene data show CDR1 as LGHDT and CDR2 as YNNKEL (reference sequence). The CDR3 DNA is TGTGCCAGCAGCCAGGGACTTTCGACTGAAGCTTTCTTT. Translation gives CASSQGLSTEAFF.

The chain has TRBV5-6 and TRBJ2-1; D possibly corresponds to TRBD2 (5 bases). V lost 3 bases and J 1 base, leaving 11 bases between the germline ends. Germline CDR1 and CDR2: SGHDT and YYEEEE. There are 15 residues in the CDR3. DNA for the CDR3: TGTGCCAGCAGCTCCCCGGGATCTTCCTACAATGAGCAGTTCTTC. Its translation is CASSSPGSSYNEQFF.

This rearrangement joins TRBV3-1 (or the pseudogene TRBV3-2) to TRBJ2-1; D is possibly TRBD1 (5 bases). The ends were cut back, 6 bases at V and 0 bases at J, with 12 bases in the middle. Germline V gene sequence: CDR1 LGHDT, CDR2 YNNKEL (reference sequence). The CDR3 loop spans 15 amino acids. The CDR3 DNA reads as TGTGCCAGCAGTCCTAGGGGTAGCTCCTACAATGAGCAGTTCTTC. Protein sequence: CASSPRGSSYNEQFF.

V usage is TRBV5-1 and J usage is TRBJ2-3, with 14 bases identical to TRBD2. Germline V CDR1 and CDR2: SGHRS, YFSETQ. The CDR3 covers 16 residues. Germline trimming cut 3 bases from V and 5 bases from J; bases unmatched to any gene: 5. CDR3 sequence: CASSSTGTSGRDTQYF. Here the CDR3 DNA reads TGCGCCAGCAGCTCTACCGGGACTAGCGGGAGAGATACGCAGTATTTT.

The CDR3 DNA sequence: TGTGCCAGCAGTGTGGGGCTAGCCAAAAACATTCAGTACTTC. Amino acid sequence: CASSVGLAKNIQYF. The rearrangement joins TRBV2 to TRBJ2-4, with a possible D match to TRBD1 (5 bases). V dropped 4 bases and J dropped 0 bases, with 7 bases sitting between them. CDR3 length equals 14 residues. Germline V gene sequence: CDR1 SNHLY, CDR2 FYNNEI.

J is TRBJ2-7 and V is TRBV5-5, with 9 positions matching TRBD2. V lost 1 base to trimming and J lost 2 bases; unmatched junction nucleotides: 7. The CDR3 length is 16 residues. CDR1 and CDR2 (germline): SGHKS, YYEKEE (reference sequence). CDR3 in amino acids: CASSLRASGEPYEQYF. CDR3 in DNA: TGTGCCAGCAGCTTGAGGGCTAGCGGGGAACCCTACGAGCAGTACTTC.